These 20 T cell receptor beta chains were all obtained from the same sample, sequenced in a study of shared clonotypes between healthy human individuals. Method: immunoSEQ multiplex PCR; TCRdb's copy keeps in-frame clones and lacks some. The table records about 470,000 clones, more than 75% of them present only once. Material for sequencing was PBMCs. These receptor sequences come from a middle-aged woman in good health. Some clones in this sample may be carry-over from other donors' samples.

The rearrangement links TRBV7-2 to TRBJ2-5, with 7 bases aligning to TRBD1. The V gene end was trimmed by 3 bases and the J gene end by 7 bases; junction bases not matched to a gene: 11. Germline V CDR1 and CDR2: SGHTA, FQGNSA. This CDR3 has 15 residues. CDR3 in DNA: TGTGCCAGCAGCTTCCCGAGAGGGGGCGTCGGGACCCAGTACTTC. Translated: CASSFPRGGVGTQYF.

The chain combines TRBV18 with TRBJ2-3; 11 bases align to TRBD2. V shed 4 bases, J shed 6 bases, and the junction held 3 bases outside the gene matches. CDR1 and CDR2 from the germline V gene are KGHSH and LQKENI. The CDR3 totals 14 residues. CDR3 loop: CASSQASGRDTQYF. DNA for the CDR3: TGTGCCAGCTCACAGGCTAGCGGGAGGGATACGCAGTATTTT.

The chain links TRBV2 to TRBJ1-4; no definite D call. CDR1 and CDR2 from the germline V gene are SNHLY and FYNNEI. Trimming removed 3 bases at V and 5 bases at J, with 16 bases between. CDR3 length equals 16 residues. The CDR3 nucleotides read TGTGCCAGCAGTGAGTACCGTATAACGGTGAATGAAAAACTGTTTTTT. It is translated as CASSEYRITVNEKLFF.

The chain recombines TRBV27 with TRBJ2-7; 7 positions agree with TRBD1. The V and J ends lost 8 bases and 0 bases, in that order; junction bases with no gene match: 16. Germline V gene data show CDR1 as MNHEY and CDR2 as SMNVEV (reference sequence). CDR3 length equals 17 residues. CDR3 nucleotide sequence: TGTGCCAGCCCCCAGGTCCACAGGGGACCCCGCTCCTACGAGCAGTACTTC. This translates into CASPQVHRGPRSYEQYF.

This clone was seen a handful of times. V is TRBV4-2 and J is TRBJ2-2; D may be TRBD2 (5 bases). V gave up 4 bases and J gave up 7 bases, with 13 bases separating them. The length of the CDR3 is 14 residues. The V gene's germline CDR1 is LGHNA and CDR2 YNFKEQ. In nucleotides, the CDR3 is TGTGCCAGCAGCCTAATAGCCGGGAACGGGGAGCTGTTTTTT. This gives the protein CASSLIAGNGELFF.

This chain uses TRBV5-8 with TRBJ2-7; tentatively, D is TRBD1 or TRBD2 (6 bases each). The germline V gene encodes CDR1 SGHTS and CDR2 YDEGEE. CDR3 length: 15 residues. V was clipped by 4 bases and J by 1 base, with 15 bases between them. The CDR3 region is CASSPFRGLSYEQYF. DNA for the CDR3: TGTGCCAGCAGCCCATTCCGGGGGCTGTCCTACGAGCAGTACTTC.

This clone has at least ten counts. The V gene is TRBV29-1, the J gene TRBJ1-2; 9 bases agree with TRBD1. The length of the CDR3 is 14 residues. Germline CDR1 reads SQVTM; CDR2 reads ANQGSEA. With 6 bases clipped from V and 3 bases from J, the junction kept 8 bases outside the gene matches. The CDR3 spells CSVTTGGLDYGYTF. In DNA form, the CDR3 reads TGCAGCGTGACCACAGGGGGCCTGGACTATGGCTACACCTTC. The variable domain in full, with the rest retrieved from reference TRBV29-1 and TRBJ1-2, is SAVISQKPSRDICQRGTSLTIQCQVDSQVTMMFWYRQQPGQSLTLIATANQGSEATYESGFVIDKFPISRPNLTFSTLTVSNMSPEDSSIYLCSVTTGGLDYGYTFGSGTRLTVV.

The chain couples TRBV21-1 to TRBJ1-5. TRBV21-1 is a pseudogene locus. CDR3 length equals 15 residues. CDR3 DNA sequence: TGTGCCAGCAGCAAAGGTGAAGAGAGCAATCAGCCCCAGCATTTT. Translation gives CASSKGEESNQPQHF.

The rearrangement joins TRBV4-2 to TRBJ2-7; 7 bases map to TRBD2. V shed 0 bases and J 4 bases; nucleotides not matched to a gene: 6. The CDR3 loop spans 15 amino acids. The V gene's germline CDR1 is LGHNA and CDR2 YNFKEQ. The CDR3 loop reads CASSQEDGEGYEQYF. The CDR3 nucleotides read TGTGCCAGCAGCCAAGAGGACGGGGAGGGATACGAGCAGTACTTC.

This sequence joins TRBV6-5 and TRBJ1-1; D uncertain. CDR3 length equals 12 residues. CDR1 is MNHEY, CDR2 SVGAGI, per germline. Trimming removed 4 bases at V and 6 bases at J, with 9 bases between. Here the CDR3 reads CASSSPHAEAFF. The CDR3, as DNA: TGTGCCAGCAGTTCCCCCCACGCTGAAGCTTTCTTT.

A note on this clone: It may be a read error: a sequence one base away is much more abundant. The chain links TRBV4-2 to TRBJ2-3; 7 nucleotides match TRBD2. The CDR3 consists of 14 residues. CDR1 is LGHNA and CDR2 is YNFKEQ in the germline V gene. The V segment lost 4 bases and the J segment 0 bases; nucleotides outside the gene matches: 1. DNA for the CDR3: TGTGCCAGCAGCCGGGGGGGGAGCACAGATACGCAGTATTTT. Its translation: CASSRGGSTDTQYF.

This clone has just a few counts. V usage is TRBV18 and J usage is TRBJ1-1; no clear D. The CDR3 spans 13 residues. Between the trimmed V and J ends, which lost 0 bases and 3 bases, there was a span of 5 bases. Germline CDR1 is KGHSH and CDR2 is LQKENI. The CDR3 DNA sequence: TGTGCCAGCTCACCACCCGGGTACACTGAAGCTTTCTTT. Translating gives CASSPPGYTEAFF.

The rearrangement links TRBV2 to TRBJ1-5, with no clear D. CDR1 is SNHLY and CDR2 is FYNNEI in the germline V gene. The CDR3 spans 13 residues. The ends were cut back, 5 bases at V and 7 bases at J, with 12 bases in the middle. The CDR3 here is CASSIEGGQPQHF. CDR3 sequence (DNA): TGTGCCAGCAGTATAGAGGGTGGACAGCCCCAGCATTTT. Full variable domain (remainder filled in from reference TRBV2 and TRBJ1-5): EPEVTQTPSHQVTQMGQEVILRCVPISNHLYFYWYRQILGQKVEFLVSFYNNEISEKSEIFDDQFSVERPDGSNFTLKIRSTKLEDSAMYFCASSIEGGQPQHFGDGTRLSIL.

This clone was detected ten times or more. CDR3 sequence reads: CASAPGGRAYEQYF. CDR3 DNA sequence: TGCGCCAGCGCTCCAGGCGGGAGGGCCTACGAGCAGTACTTC. The rearrangement uses TRBV5-1 and TRBJ2-7, with 9 nucleotides matching TRBD2. This CDR3 contains 14 residues. The ends lost 7 bases at V and 2 bases at J; junction bases unmatched: 7. The germline CDR1 and CDR2 sequences are SGHRS and YFSETQ.

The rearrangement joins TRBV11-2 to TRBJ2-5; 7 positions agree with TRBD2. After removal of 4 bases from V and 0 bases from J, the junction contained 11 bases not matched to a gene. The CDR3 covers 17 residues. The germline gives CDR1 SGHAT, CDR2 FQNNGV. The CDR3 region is CASSSTGSGWYQETQYF. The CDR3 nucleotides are TGTGCCAGCAGCTCGACGGGTAGCGGGTGGTACCAAGAGACCCAGTACTTC. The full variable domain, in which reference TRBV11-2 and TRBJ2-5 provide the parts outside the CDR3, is EAGVAQSPRYKIIEKRQSVAFWCNPISGHATLYWYQQILGQGPKLLIQFQNNGVVDDSQLPKDRFSAERLKGVDSTLKIQPAKLEDSAVYLCASSSTGSGWYQETQYFGPGTRLLVL.

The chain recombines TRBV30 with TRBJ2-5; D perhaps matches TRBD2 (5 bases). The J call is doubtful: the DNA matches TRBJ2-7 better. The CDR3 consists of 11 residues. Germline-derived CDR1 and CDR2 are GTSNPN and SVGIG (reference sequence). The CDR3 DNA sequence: TGTGCCTGGAGTGCGGGATACGAGCAGTACTTC. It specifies CAWSAGYEQYF.

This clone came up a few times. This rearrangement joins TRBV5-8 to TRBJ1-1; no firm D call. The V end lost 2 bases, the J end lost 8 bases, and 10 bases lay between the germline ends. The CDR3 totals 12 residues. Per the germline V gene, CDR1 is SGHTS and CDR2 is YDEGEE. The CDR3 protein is CASSLKRREAFF. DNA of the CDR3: TGTGCCAGCAGCTTAAAGAGAAGGGAAGCTTTCTTT.

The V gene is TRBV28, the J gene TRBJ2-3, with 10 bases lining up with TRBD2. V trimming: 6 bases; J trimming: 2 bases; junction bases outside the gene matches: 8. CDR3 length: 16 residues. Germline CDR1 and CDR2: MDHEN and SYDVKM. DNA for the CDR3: TGTGCCAGCAGCTTACTAGCGGGGCACATCACAGATACGCAGTATTTT. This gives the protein CASSLLAGHITDTQYF.

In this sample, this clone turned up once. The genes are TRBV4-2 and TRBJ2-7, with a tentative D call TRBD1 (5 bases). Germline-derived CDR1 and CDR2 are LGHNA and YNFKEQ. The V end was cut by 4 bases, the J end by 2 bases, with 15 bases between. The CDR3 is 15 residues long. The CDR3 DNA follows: TGTGCCAGCAGCCCATACACAGGAAGCGCCTACGAGCAGTACTTC. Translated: CASSPYTGSAYEQYF.

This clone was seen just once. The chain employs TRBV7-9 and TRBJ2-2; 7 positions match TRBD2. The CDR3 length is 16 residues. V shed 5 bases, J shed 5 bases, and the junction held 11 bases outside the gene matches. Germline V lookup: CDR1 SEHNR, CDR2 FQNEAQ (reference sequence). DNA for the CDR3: TGTGCCAGCAGCCTAGGGGAGGGAGGATGGACCGGGGAGCTGTTTTTT. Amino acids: CASSLGEGGWTGELFF.